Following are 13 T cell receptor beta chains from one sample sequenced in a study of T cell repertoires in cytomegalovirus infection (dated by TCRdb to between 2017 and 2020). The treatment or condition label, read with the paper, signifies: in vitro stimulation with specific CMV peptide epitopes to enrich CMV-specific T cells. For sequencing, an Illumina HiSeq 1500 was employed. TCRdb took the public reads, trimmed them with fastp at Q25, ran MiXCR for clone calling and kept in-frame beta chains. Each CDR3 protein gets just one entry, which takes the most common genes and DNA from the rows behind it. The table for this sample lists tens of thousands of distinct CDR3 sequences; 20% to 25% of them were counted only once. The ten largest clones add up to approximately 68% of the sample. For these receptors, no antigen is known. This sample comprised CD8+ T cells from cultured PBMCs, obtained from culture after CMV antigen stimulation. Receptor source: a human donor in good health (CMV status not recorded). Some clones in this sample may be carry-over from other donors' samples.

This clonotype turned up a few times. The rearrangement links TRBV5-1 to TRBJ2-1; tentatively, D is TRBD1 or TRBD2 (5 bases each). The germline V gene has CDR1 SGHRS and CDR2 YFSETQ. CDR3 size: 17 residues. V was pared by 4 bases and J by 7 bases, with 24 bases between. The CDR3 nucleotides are TGCGCCAGCAGCCCCTCTTCGGTACCAGAAGGGACGAATGAGCAGTTCTTC. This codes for CASSPSSVPEGTNEQFF.

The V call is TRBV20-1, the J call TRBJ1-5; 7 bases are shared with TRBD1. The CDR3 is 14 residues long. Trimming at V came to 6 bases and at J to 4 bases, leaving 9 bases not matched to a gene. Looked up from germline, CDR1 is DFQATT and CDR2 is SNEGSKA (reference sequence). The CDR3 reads CSAKGQSRNQPQHF. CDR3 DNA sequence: TGCAGTGCGAAGGGACAGTCAAGGAATCAGCCCCAGCATTTT.

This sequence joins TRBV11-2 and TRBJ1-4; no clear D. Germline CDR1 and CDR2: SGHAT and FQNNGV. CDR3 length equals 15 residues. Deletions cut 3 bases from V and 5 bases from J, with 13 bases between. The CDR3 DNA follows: TGTGCCAGCAGCTTCCCGACCCAAGGGAATGAAAAACTGTTTTTT. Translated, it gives CASSFPTQGNEKLFF.

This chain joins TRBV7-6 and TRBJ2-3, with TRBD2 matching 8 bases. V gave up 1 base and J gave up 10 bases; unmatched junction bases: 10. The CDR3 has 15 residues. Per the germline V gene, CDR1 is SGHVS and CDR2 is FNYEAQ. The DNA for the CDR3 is TGTGCCAGCAGCTTAGAATCCAGCGGGGGAGTGCCGCAGTATTTT. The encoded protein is CASSLESSGGVPQYF.

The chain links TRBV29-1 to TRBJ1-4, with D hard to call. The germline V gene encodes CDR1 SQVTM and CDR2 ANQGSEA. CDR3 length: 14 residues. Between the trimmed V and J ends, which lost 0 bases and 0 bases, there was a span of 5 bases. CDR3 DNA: TGCAGCGTTGAAGAAAGTGCAACTAATGAAAAACTGTTTTTT. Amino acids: CSVEESATNEKLFF.

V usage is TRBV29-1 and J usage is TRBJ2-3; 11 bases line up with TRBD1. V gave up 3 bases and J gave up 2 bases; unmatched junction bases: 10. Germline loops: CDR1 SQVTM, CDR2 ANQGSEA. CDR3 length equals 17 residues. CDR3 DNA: TGCAGCGTTGAGTCCCCGGGACAGGGGGGCCTCACAGATACGCAGTATTTT. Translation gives CSVESPGQGGLTDTQYF.

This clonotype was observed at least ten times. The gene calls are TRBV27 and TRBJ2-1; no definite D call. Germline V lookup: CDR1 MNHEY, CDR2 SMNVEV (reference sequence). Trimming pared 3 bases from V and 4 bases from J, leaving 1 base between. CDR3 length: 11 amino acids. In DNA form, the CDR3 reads TGTGCCAGCAGTTTGTACAATGAGCAGTTCTTC. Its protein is CASSLYNEQFF.

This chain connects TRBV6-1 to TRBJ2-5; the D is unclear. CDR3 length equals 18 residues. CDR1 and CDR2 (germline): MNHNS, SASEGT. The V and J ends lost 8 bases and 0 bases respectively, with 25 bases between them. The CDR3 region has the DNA TGTGCCAGCGCCGCGGTAGGGATGATTATAAACTACCAAGAGACCCAGTACTTC. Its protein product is CASAAVGMIINYQETQYF.

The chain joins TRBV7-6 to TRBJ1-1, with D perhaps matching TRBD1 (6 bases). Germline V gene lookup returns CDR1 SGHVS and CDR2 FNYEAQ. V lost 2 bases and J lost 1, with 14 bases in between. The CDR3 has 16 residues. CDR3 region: CASSLPQGKENTEAFF. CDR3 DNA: TGTGCCAGCAGCTTACCGCAGGGGAAAGAGAACACTGAAGCTTTCTTT.

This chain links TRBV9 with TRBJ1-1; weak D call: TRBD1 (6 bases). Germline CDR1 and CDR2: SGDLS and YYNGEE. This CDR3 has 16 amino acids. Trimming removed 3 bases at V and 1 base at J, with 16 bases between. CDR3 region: CASSGISEGGNTEAFF. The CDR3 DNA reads TGTGCCAGCAGCGGGATCTCGGAGGGGGGGAACACTGAAGCTTTCTTT.

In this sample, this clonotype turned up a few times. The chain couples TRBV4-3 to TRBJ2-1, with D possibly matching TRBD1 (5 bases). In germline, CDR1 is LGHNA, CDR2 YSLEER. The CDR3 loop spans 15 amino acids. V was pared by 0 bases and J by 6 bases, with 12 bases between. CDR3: CASSQDVPDTNEQFF. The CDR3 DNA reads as TGCGCCAGCAGCCAAGACGTTCCGGACACCAATGAGCAGTTCTTC.

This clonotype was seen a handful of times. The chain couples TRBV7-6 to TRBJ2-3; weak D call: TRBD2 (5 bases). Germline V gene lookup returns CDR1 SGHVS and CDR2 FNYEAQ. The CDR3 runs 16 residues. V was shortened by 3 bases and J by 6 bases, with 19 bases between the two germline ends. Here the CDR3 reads CASSLTTSRASDTQYF. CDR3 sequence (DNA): TGTGCCAGCAGCTTGACTACCTCCCGAGCCTCCGATACGCAGTATTTT.

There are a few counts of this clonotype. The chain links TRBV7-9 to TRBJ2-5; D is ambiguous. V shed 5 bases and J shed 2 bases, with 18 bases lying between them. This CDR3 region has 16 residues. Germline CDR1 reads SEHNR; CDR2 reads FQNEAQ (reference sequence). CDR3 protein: CASSQEGGILQETQYF. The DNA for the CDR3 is TGTGCCAGCAGCCAAGAAGGTGGTATCTTGCAAGAGACCCAGTACTTC. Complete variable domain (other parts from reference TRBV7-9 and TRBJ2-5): DTGVSQNPRHKITKRGQNVTFRCDPISEHNRLYWYRQTLGQGPEFLTYFQNEAQLEKSRLLSDRFSAERPKGSFSTLEIQRTEQGDSAMYLCASSQEGGILQETQYFGPGTRLLVL.